The source of this T cell receptor (beta chain) is a study of cytomegalovirus exposure and HLA in healthy donors. Healthy individuals who donated bone marrow served as the donors. To note about this clone: No antigen is known for it.

Use of 60 Vbeta and 13 Jbeta primers characterized the PCR. Sequencing was performed with immunoSEQ multiplex PCR; in TCRdb, only in-frame clones are kept and a portion is missing. The sample contains 140,000 or so clones, about 84% of which appear only once. The CDR3 spans 15 residues. Trimming took 2 bases from V and 4 from J, leaving 14 bases between them. In germline, CDR1 is SGHVS, CDR2 FQNEAQ. Whole-study findings and limits: It was 150 to 200 TCR beta chains that were listed as cytomegalovirus-associated. In vitro data verified a few CMV-associated chains as specific for CMV antigens. Per a later analysis, HLA-associated TCR beta chains showed more clonal expansion than other, equally common TCR beta chains.

V gene TRBV7-8 combines with J gene TRBJ1-2, with D maybe TRBD1 (5 bases). The sequenced sample consisted of PBMCs. The receptor was derived from a young woman in good health and CMV-seropositive. The chain's CDR3 is CASSLRAGGVYGYTF. In DNA form, the CDR3 reads TGTGCCAGCAGCTTACGGGCAGGAGGGGTCTATGGCTACACCTTC.